The 2 T cell receptor beta chains below come from one sample, sequenced in a study of cytomegalovirus exposure and HLA in healthy donors. Libraries were prepared by immunoSEQ multiplex PCR; TCRdb keeps only in-frame clonotypes and omits some of them. The sample yields 150,000 to 200,000 clones, about four fifths seen once. The sequencing input was PBMCs. Receptors originate from a man in his thirties or forties in good health and CMV-seropositive.

This clone has just one count. The V call is TRBV30, the J call TRBJ1-1; D ambiguous. The CDR3 is made up of 11 amino acids. Trimming stripped 1 base from V and 4 bases from J, with 4 bases between. Germline CDR1 and CDR2: GTSNPN and SVGIG (reference sequence). CDR3 sequence: CAWSAVTEAFF. In DNA, the CDR3 is TGTGCCTGGAGTGCGGTCACTGAAGCTTTCTTT.

CDR3 bases: TGTGCCAGTAGTATTAATTTCGGCACTGAAGCTTTCTTT. Translated, it gives CASSINFGTEAFF. This sequence joins TRBV19 and TRBJ1-1; D is uncertain. Trimming removed 3 bases from V and 4 bases from J, with 9 bases in between. Germline V gene data show CDR1 as LNHDA and CDR2 as SQIVND (reference sequence). The CDR3 consists of 13 residues. Supplemented by reference TRBV19 and TRBJ1-1, the full variable domain reads DGGITQSPKYLFRKEGQNVTLSCEQNLNHDAMYWYRQDPGQGLRLIYYSQIVNDFQKGDIAEGYSVSREKKESFPLTVTSAQKNPTAFYLCASSINFGTEAFFGQGTRLTVV.